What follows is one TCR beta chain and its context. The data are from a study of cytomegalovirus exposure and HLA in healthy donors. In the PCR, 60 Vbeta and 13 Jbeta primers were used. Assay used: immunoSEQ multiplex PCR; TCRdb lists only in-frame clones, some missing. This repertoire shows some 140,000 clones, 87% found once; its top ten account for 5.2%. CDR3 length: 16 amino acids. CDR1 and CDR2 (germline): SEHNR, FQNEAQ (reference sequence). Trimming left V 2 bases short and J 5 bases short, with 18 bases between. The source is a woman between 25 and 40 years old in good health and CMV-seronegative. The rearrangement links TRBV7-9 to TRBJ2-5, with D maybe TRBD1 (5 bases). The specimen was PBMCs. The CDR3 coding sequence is TGTGCCAGCAGCTTAAGCACAGCGTGGGGCAGGGAGACCCAGTACTTC. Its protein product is CASSLSTAWGRETQYF.